The 2 T cell receptor beta chains below all came from one sample that was sequenced in a study of blood T cell repertoires in COVID-19. Assay used: immunoSEQ multiplex PCR; TCRdb lists only in-frame clones, some missing. The sample includes 250,000 to 350,000 clones, 85% to 90% of them seen just once. Input material: peripheral blood. These receptors came from a woman aged 25-40 years with COVID-19, enrolled during active disease.

The V and J genes are TRBV30 and TRBJ2-1; 10 nucleotides agree with TRBD2. The CDR3 covers 16 residues. Germline loops: CDR1 GTSNPN, CDR2 SVGIG (reference sequence). The ends lost 0 bases at V and 4 bases at J; junction bases unmatched: 6. Here the CDR3 reads CAWSVQGTSAYNEQFF. In DNA form, the CDR3 reads TGTGCCTGGAGTGTACAAGGGACTAGCGCGTACAATGAGCAGTTCTTC.

V usage is TRBV30 and J usage is TRBJ1-4; 8 nucleotides align to TRBD1. V gave up 0 bases and J gave up 9 bases; unmatched junction bases: 3. Germline V gives CDR1 GTSNPN, CDR2 SVGIG (reference sequence). The CDR3 length is 13 residues. CDR3: CAWSVTGVKKLFF. CDR3 coding DNA: TGTGCCTGGAGTGTGACAGGGGTGAAAAAACTGTTTTTT.